One sample yielded the 27 T cell receptor beta chains listed below, sequenced in a study of cytomegalovirus exposure and HLA in healthy donors. Use of 60 Vbeta and 13 Jbeta primers characterized the PCR. Sequencing used immunoSEQ multiplex PCR; TCRdb keeps in-frame clones, though not all of them. The sample records about 130,000 clones, 80% being singletons. Sequences were obtained from PBMCs. All receptors derive from a man younger than 40 in good health and CMV-seronegative.

This clone was observed a single time. The V and J genes are TRBV2 and TRBJ2-1; TRBD1 matches 8 bases. The germline V gene has CDR1 SNHLY and CDR2 FYNNEI. The CDR3 consists of 15 residues. V trimming: 8 bases; J trimming: 9 bases; junction bases outside the gene matches: 15. DNA of the CDR3: TGTGCCAGCGTACTCCCCGGGACAGGCTTCGGTGAGCAGTTCTTC. It specifies CASVLPGTGFGEQFF.

This clone was seen a few times. The V gene is TRBV30, the J gene TRBJ1-4; the match to TRBD1 covers 7 bases. Germline V lookup: CDR1 GTSNPN, CDR2 SVGIG (reference sequence). Germline trimming cut 4 bases from V and 4 bases from J; bases unmatched to any gene: 6. This CDR3 spans 14 amino acids. This chain's CDR3 is CAWTLGQVNEKLFF. CDR3 nucleotides: TGTGCCTGGACCCTAGGACAGGTTAATGAAAAACTGTTTTTT.

This clone was seen only once. In DNA form, the CDR3 reads TGTGCCAGCAGTCGCCCAGGGGGCGCGAACACTGAAGCTTTCTTT. Amino acids: CASSRPGGANTEAFF. This rearrangement joins TRBV28 to TRBJ1-1; 8 bases agree with TRBD1. V was clipped by 5 bases and J by 1 base; unmatched bases: 6. Germline loops: CDR1 MDHEN, CDR2 SYDVKM. The CDR3 has 15 residues.

The gene calls are TRBV30 and TRBJ2-3; a possible D gene is TRBD1 (5 bases). The CDR3 extends over 13 amino acids. The germline V and J ends were trimmed by 4 bases and 0 bases, with 8 bases remaining between them. Germline assignment: CDR1 GTSNPN and CDR2 SVGIG (reference sequence). The DNA for the CDR3 is TGTGCCTGGACGCAGGGAAGCACAGATACGCAGTATTTT. Protein product: CAWTQGSTDTQYF.

In its sample, this clone was seen once. The chain is built from TRBV6-9 and TRBJ2-7, with TRBD2 identical over 9 bases. The CDR3 is 14 residues long. CDR1 is MNHGY, CDR2 SVAAGI, per germline. V shed 2 bases and J 5 bases; nucleotides not matched to a gene: 4. The CDR3 region is CASSYRGLADEQYF. CDR3 sequence (DNA): TGTGCCAGCAGTTATAGGGGACTAGCAGACGAGCAGTACTTC.

V usage is TRBV28 and J usage is TRBJ2-7; no clear D. The V gene lost 3 bases and the J gene lost 2 bases, with 17 bases spanning the gap. This CDR3 contains 16 residues. Per the germline V gene, CDR1 is MDHEN and CDR2 is SYDVKM. The CDR3 sequence is CASSFRISQKTYEQYF. The CDR3 bases are TGTGCCAGCAGTTTTAGAATCTCACAGAAGACCTACGAGCAGTACTTC.

The chain uses TRBV18 and TRBJ2-5; the D is unclear. Trimming took 2 bases from V and 4 from J, leaving 8 bases between them. The CDR3 extends over 13 amino acids. Germline V gene data show CDR1 as KGHSH and CDR2 as LQKENI. CDR3 sequence (DNA): TGTGCCAGCTCACCATCACCGGTAGAGACCCAGTACTTC. It translates to CASSPSPVETQYF.

The V call is TRBV28, the J call TRBJ1-5; 9 bases agree with TRBD1. Germline CDR1 reads MDHEN; CDR2 reads SYDVKM. This CDR3 spans 14 amino acids. J gave up 6 bases and V 6 bases, and 6 bases lay outside the gene matches. CDR3 in DNA: TGTGCCAGCAGACCGGGACAGGGACGTCAGCCCCAGCATTTT. It is translated as CASRPGQGRQPQHF.

Remarks on this clone: Other DNA variants within this sample encode the same CDR3. This chain connects TRBV18 to TRBJ1-5; the D gene is possibly TRBD1 (6 bases). Per germline, CDR1 KGHSH and CDR2 LQKENI. V shed 3 bases and J shed 3 bases, with 9 bases lying between them. This CDR3 has 14 amino acids. In DNA, the CDR3 is TGTGCCAGCTCACCGACAGGTTACAATCAGCCCCAGCATTTT. Its protein product is CASSPTGYNQPQHF.

This rearrangement joins TRBV7-9 to TRBJ1-2; D perhaps matches TRBD1 (5 bases). Germline CDR1 reads SEHNR; CDR2 reads FQNEAQ (reference sequence). V lost 3 bases to trimming and J lost 8 bases, with 13 bases between them. The length of the CDR3 is 13 residues. Written as DNA, the CDR3 is TGTGCCAGCAGCTTGGGACTTACGGGGGGCTACACCTTC. Its protein product is CASSLGLTGGYTF.

The chain uses TRBV18 and TRBJ2-7; maybe TRBD1 (5 bases). V lost 4 bases and J 3 bases, leaving 13 bases between the germline ends. CDR3 size: 14 residues. Germline V CDR1 and CDR2: KGHSH, LQKENI. The CDR3 nucleotides are TGTGCCAGCTCACGCCCGACAGCCGGCTACGAGCAGTACTTC. Amino acid sequence: CASSRPTAGYEQYF.

This clone was seen once. This likely comes from a read error, as the CDR3 has no conserved phenylalanine or tryptophan at its end. The gene calls are TRBV7-2 and TRBJ1-5, with D maybe TRBD1 (5 bases). V lost 4 bases, J lost 7 bases, and 17 bases lay in between. The germline CDR1 and CDR2 sequences are SGHTA and FQGNSA. The CDR3 is made up of 15 amino acids. The CDR3 region is CASSSGTFGGQPQHC. CDR3 DNA: TGTGCCAGCAGCTCAGGGACCTTCGGAGGACAGCCCCAGCATTGT.

This clone was counted a few times. The chain combines TRBV7-2 with TRBJ2-7; D is unresolved. This CDR3 contains 15 residues. Germline-derived CDR1 and CDR2 are SGHTA and FQGNSA. Trimming stripped 0 bases from V and 0 bases from J, with 9 bases between. The CDR3 is CASSLAHSLSYEQYF. In nucleotides, the CDR3 is TGTGCCAGCAGCTTAGCGCACAGCCTCTCCTACGAGCAGTACTTC.

This chain uses TRBV2 with TRBJ2-3; no reliable D call. V was pared by 6 bases and J by 7 bases, with 8 bases between. The CDR3 covers 11 residues. Looked up from germline, CDR1 is SNHLY and CDR2 is FYNNEI. CDR3 bases: TGTGCCAGCAGCCAGACAAATACGCAGTATTTT. This codes for CASSQTNTQYF.

Remarks on this clone: The same CDR3 can be traced to other DNA sequences in this sample. This chain links TRBV11-2 with TRBJ2-5; D not resolved. In germline, CDR1 is SGHAT, CDR2 FQNNGV. V gave up 1 base and J gave up 1 base, with 7 bases separating them. The CDR3 is 14 residues long. CDR3 residues: CASSLGRIQETQYF. The CDR3 DNA follows: TGTGCCAGCAGCTTAGGGCGGATCCAAGAGACCCAGTACTTC. Using reference TRBV11-2 and TRBJ2-5 for the parts outside the CDR3, the full variable domain is EAGVAQSPRYKIIEKRQSVAFWCNPISGHATLYWYQQILGQGPKLLIQFQNNGVVDDSQLPKDRFSAERLKGVDSTLKIQPAKLEDSAVYLCASSLGRIQETQYFGPGTRLLVL.

The rearrangement joins TRBV28 to TRBJ1-2, with 9 bases aligning to TRBD1. The V gene end was trimmed by 4 bases and the J gene end by 2 bases; junction bases not matched to a gene: 5. This CDR3 comprises 15 residues. CDR1 MDHEN and CDR2 SYDVKM come from the germline V gene. CDR3 region: CASSWGGQGNYGYTF. CDR3 nucleotides: TGTGCCAGCAGTTGGGGGGGACAGGGAAACTATGGCTACACCTTC.

Concerning this clone itself: Other DNA sequences from this sample encode an identical CDR3 as well. This chain connects TRBV5-6 to TRBJ1-6, with 8 bases aligning to TRBD1. Germline CDR1 SGHDT, CDR2 YYEEEE. Unmatched junction bases numbered 3, after V lost 3 bases and J lost 7 bases. This CDR3 comprises 14 residues. CDR3 DNA: TGTGCCAGCAGCTCGGACAGGGAGAATTCACCCCTCCACTTT. It translates to CASSSDRENSPLHF.

Comments on this clone: Other DNA sequences from this sample encode an identical CDR3 as well. This chain uses TRBV7-2 with TRBJ2-5; 9 bases match TRBD1. Trimming took 3 bases from V and 0 from J; bases not matched to a gene: 2. The CDR3 has 15 residues. The V gene's germline CDR1 is SGHTA and CDR2 FQGNSA. The CDR3 DNA reads TGTGCCAGCAGCTTGGGACAGGGTTACCAAGAGACCCAGTACTTC. It is translated as CASSLGQGYQETQYF.

V gene TRBV4-1 combines with J gene TRBJ1-5, with D tentatively TRBD1 (6 bases). The length of the CDR3 is 14 residues. Germline CDR1 and CDR2: MGHRA and YSYEKL. Trimming pared 5 bases from V and 4 bases from J, leaving 12 bases between. CDR3 sequence: CASSYRVGNQPQHF. The DNA of the CDR3 is TGCGCCAGCAGCTACAGGGTTGGTAATCAGCCCCAGCATTTT.

The V call is TRBV14, the J call TRBJ2-7; D is perhaps TRBD2 (6 bases). The CDR3 spans 16 residues. The germline V gene has CDR1 SGHDN and CDR2 FVKESK. Trimming stripped 1 base from V and 0 bases from J, with 13 bases between. CDR3 sequence: CASSQGIAVFSYEQYF. For the CDR3, the DNA is TGTGCCAGCAGCCAAGGAATAGCGGTCTTCTCCTACGAGCAGTACTTC.

This clone has a handful of counts. The V call is TRBV30, the J call TRBJ1-2; D may be TRBD1 (6 bases). Trimming shortened V by 8 bases and J by 4 bases, and 14 bases separated the two germline ends. This CDR3 contains 12 residues. The germline gives CDR1 GTSNPN, CDR2 SVGIG (reference sequence). Here the CDR3 DNA reads TGTGCCGCCCACAGGGTTCCCTATGGCTACACCTTC. Translated: CAAHRVPYGYTF.

The chain combines TRBV7-2 with TRBJ2-1, with 7 nucleotides matching TRBD2. The CDR3 extends over 15 amino acids. After removal of 4 bases from V and 0 bases from J, the junction contained 3 bases not matched to a gene. Germline CDR1 and CDR2: SGHTA and FQGNSA. The CDR3 coding sequence is TGTGCCAGCAGCTCGAGCGGGACCTCCTACAATGAGCAGTTCTTC. It codes for CASSSSGTSYNEQFF.

This rearrangement joins TRBV25-1 to TRBJ1-6; no reliable D call. The germline V gene encodes CDR1 MGHDK and CDR2 SYGVNS. The CDR3 is 13 amino acids. Between the trimmed V and J ends, which lost 6 bases and 0 bases, there was a span of 3 bases. CDR3 residues: CASRSSYNSPLHF. The CDR3 nucleotides are TGTGCCAGCAGGAGCTCCTATAATTCACCCCTCCACTTT.

This clone was counted only a few times. This chain joins TRBV7-9 and TRBJ2-2; D perhaps matches TRBD2 (7 bases). The V end lost 6 bases, the J end lost 7 bases, and 18 bases lay between the germline ends. Germline assignment: CDR1 SEHNR and CDR2 FQNEAQ (reference sequence). The CDR3 length is 15 residues. The DNA for the CDR3 is TGTGCCAGCAGGCCCCGCGCGGGGGCTGGCGGGGAGCTGTTTTTT. This gives the protein CASRPRAGAGGELFF. The full variable domain, in which reference TRBV7-9 and TRBJ2-2 provide the parts outside the CDR3, is DTGVSQNPRHKITKRGQNVTFRCDPISEHNRLYWYRQTLGQGPEFLTYFQNEAQLEKSRLLSDRFSAERPKGSFSTLEIQRTEQGDSAMYLCASRPRAGAGGELFFGEGSRLTVL.

In its sample, this clone was seen a few times. The V gene is TRBV5-1, the J gene TRBJ2-7; the D gene is possibly TRBD1 (6 bases). Germline loops: CDR1 SGHRS, CDR2 YFSETQ. This CDR3 region has 13 residues. The V and J ends lost 4 bases and 5 bases respectively, with 13 bases between them. The CDR3 DNA follows: TGCGCCAGCAGCGTAAGACAGGCTCACGAGCAGTACTTC. Protein: CASSVRQAHEQYF. Full variable domain (rest looked up from reference TRBV5-1 and TRBJ2-7): KAGVTQTPRYLIKTRGQQVTLSCSPISGHRSVSWYQQTPGQGLQFLFEYFSETQRNKGNFPGRFSGRQFSNSRSEMNVSTLELGDSALYLCASSVRQAHEQYFGPGTRLTVT.

The table lists this clone with a few counts. The chain is built from TRBV6-4 and TRBJ1-4; 7 bases are a match to TRBD1. Germline V lookup: CDR1 MRHNA, CDR2 SNTAGT. Trimming took 6 bases from V and 6 from J; bases not matched to a gene: 7. The CDR3 runs 14 residues. For the CDR3, the DNA is TGTGCCAGCAGAACAGGGGACAGAGATGAAAAACTGTTTTTT. It specifies CASRTGDRDEKLFF.

The rearrangement joins TRBV7-9 to TRBJ2-5; perhaps TRBD2 as D (6 bases). Per the germline V gene, CDR1 is SEHNR and CDR2 is FQNEAQ (reference sequence). Trimming removed 7 bases from V and 4 bases from J, with 10 bases in between. The CDR3 is made up of 12 amino acids. The CDR3 region has the DNA TGTGCCAGCATGGGAGGAGGAGAGACCCAGTACTTC. Translating gives CASMGGGETQYF.